This entry lists 32 T cell receptor beta chains sequenced from one sample in a study of blood T cell repertoires in COVID-19. Here immunoSEQ multiplex PCR was the method, and the copy in TCRdb shows in-frame clones only, minus some. The table has under 200,000 clones, 85% to 90% seen once. Sequenced: peripheral blood. Source of these receptors: a woman at least 80 years old in a cohort sampled during active or convalescent COVID-19.

This chain joins TRBV12-5 and TRBJ2-1; 10 bases are a match to TRBD1. V was clipped by 7 bases and J by 4 bases; unmatched bases: 7. In germline, CDR1 is LGHNT, CDR2 FRNRAP. This CDR3 spans 15 amino acids. The CDR3 sequence: CASATRTGGYNEQFF. The CDR3 DNA sequence: TGTGCTAGTGCCACGAGGACAGGGGGGTACAATGAGCAGTTCTTC.

The J gene is TRBJ1-1, the V gene TRBV7-9; 7 bases align to TRBD1. With 1 base clipped from V and 1 base from J, the junction kept 6 bases outside the gene matches. Looked up from germline, CDR1 is SEHNR and CDR2 is FQNEAQ (reference sequence). CDR3 length: 16 residues. The CDR3 loop is CASSLGQGRGNTEAFF. In nucleotides, the CDR3 is TGTGCCAGCAGCTTAGGACAGGGCCGTGGGAACACTGAAGCTTTCTTT. Supplemented by reference TRBV7-9 and TRBJ1-1, the full variable domain reads DTGVSQNPRHKITKRGQNVTFRCDPISEHNRLYWYRQTLGQGPEFLTYFQNEAQLEKSRLLSDRFSAERPKGSFSTLEIQRTEQGDSAMYLCASSLGQGRGNTEAFFGQGTRLTVV.

The rearrangement joins TRBV30 to TRBJ2-3; 14 nucleotides match TRBD2. This CDR3 comprises 18 residues. Germline V lookup: CDR1 GTSNPN, CDR2 SVGIG (reference sequence). J lost 3 bases, V lost 6 bases, and 14 bases had no gene match. DNA of the CDR3: TGTGCCTGCGAACGTCCCGGACTAGCGGGAGGAAGGACAGATACGCAGTATTTT. As protein: CACERPGLAGGRTDTQYF.

The rearrangement uses TRBV5-1 and TRBJ2-1; 7 bases align to TRBD1. CDR1 and CDR2 from the germline V gene are SGHRS and YFSETQ. V lost 0 bases, J lost 6 bases, and 3 bases stayed unmatched. This CDR3 comprises 14 residues. The CDR3 region has the DNA TGCGCCAGCAGCTTGGCCCCAGGGGGCAATGAGCAGTTCTTC. Translated, it gives CASSLAPGGNEQFF.

The chain joins TRBV14 to TRBJ1-3; D call uncertain. This CDR3 is 15 amino acids long. V lost 9 bases, J lost 0 bases, and 15 bases lay in between. The germline gives CDR1 SGHDN, CDR2 FVKESK. The CDR3 DNA reads TGTGCCAGTGGAGACCCCCATTACTCTGGAAACACCATATATTTT. Protein sequence: CASGDPHYSGNTIYF.

The chain links TRBV18 to TRBJ1-1, with D perhaps matching TRBD1 (5 bases). V shed 2 bases and J shed 5 bases, with 12 bases lying between them. Germline loops: CDR1 KGHSH, CDR2 LQKENI. This CDR3 contains 14 residues. The CDR3: CASSPMGGSTEAFF. CDR3 DNA sequence: TGTGCCAGCTCACCAATGGGGGGTTCTACTGAAGCTTTCTTT.

This rearrangement joins TRBV30 to TRBJ1-1, with 9 bases lining up with TRBD1. The germline V gene encodes CDR1 GTSNPN and CDR2 SVGIG (reference sequence). V dropped 1 base and J dropped 6; count of bases not matched to a gene: 15. The CDR3 has 17 amino acids. CDR3 loop: CAWSGAAGTGPESEAFF. The CDR3 DNA follows: TGTGCCTGGAGTGGGGCCGCCGGGACAGGGCCAGAATCTGAAGCTTTCTTT.

This chain links TRBV10-2 with TRBJ1-2; 7 bases are a match to TRBD1. V was pared by 0 bases and J by 3 bases, with 1 base of the junction left unmatched. The CDR3 contains 14 residues. The V gene's germline CDR1 is WSHSY and CDR2 SAAADI. The CDR3 coding sequence is TGCGCCAGCAGTGAGTCCGGGACAGACTATGGCTACACCTTC. It specifies CASSESGTDYGYTF.

This clone was found once. The chain recombines TRBV4-2 with TRBJ1-6; tentative D call: TRBD1 (6 bases). The CDR3 loop spans 16 amino acids. Between the trimmed V and J ends, which lost 4 bases and 14 bases, there was a span of 24 bases. CDR1 and CDR2 (germline): LGHNA, YNFKEQ. This CDR3 is CASSPEWGREMGALHF. CDR3 in DNA: TGTGCCAGCAGCCCAGAGTGGGGGCGCGAAATGGGGGCCCTCCACTTT.

The rearrangement links TRBV5-1 to TRBJ2-3; maybe TRBD1 (8 bases). The CDR3 spans 14 residues. The ends were cut back, 4 bases at V and 4 bases at J, with 13 bases in the middle. Germline V CDR1 and CDR2: SGHRS, YFSETQ. This CDR3 reads CASSPTGGADTQYF. CDR3 sequence (DNA): TGCGCCAGCAGCCCAACAGGGGGGGCAGATACGCAGTATTTT. The variable domain in full, with the rest retrieved from reference TRBV5-1 and TRBJ2-3, is KAGVTQTPRYLIKTRGQQVTLSCSPISGHRSVSWYQQTPGQGLQFLFEYFSETQRNKGNFPGRFSGRQFSNSRSEMNVSTLELGDSALYLCASSPTGGADTQYFGPGTRLTVL.

This chain joins TRBV10-2 and TRBJ1-6; TRBD1 aligns across 8 bases. Germline V gene data show CDR1 as WSHSY and CDR2 as SAAADI. This CDR3 has 15 amino acids. The trim removed 4 bases at V and 6 bases at J, leaving 5 bases unmatched. This chain's CDR3 is CASSVQGARNSPLHF. The CDR3 bases are TGCGCCAGCAGTGTCCAGGGGGCGCGTAATTCACCCCTCCACTTT.

The J gene is TRBJ2-1, the V gene TRBV21-1; the table assigns TRBD2, which was not confirmed against the DNA. TRBV21-1 is a recognized pseudogene. CDR3 size: 21 residues. CDR3 sequence (DNA): TGTGCCAGCCCTAAGCCAAATTTTCCAGCGGGGGGCTTAAGCTCCTACAATGAGCAGTTCTTC. Amino acids: CASPKPNFPAGGLSSYNEQFF.

This chain joins TRBV4-3 and TRBJ2-2, with D possibly being TRBD1 (6 bases). Germline-derived CDR1 and CDR2 are LGHNA and YSLEER. The CDR3 is made up of 16 amino acids. The V end lost 1 base, the J end lost 2 bases, and 11 bases lay between the germline ends. In DNA form, the CDR3 reads TGCGCCAGCAGCCAAGTAAGGGGGTATAACACCGGGGAGCTGTTTTTT. It translates to CASSQVRGYNTGELFF.

The V gene is TRBV19, the J gene TRBJ1-1, with 11 bases aligning to TRBD1. The CDR3 sequence is 16 residues long. The germline V gene has CDR1 LNHDA and CDR2 SQIVND (reference sequence). The V gene end was trimmed by 5 bases and the J gene end by 6 bases; junction bases not matched to a gene: 11. CDR3 nucleotides: TGTGCCAGTAGTGGACAGGGGGCGAGAGCGATCTCTGAAGCTTTCTTT. Its protein is CASSGQGARAISEAFF.

The chain recombines TRBV9 with TRBJ2-7; D gene uncertain. Trimming pared 0 bases from V and 4 bases from J, leaving 26 bases between. CDR3 length: 19 residues. Germline CDR1 SGDLS, CDR2 YYNGEE. In nucleotides, the CDR3 is TGTGCCAGCAGCGTAGTTAACCTCTGTAAACTCCCAGACTCTTACGAGCAGTACGTC. This codes for CASSVVNLCKLPDSYEQYV.

The rearrangement uses TRBV28 and TRBJ1-5, with a tentative D call TRBD1 (5 bases). In germline, CDR1 is MDHEN, CDR2 SYDVKM. Trimming took 6 bases from V and 0 from J, leaving 12 bases between them. This CDR3 region has 15 residues. The CDR3 DNA is TGTGCCAGCAGGCCCGGAACAGGTAGCAATCAGCCCCAGCATTTT. Translation gives CASRPGTGSNQPQHF.

V is TRBV5-6 and J is TRBJ2-1, with D hard to call. Germline loops: CDR1 SGHDT, CDR2 YYEEEE. The CDR3 loop spans 14 amino acids. The V and J ends lost 0 bases and 7 bases respectively, with 11 bases between them. The CDR3 DNA reads TGTGCCAGCAGCTTGGCCGTAGTGAGAAATGAGCAGTTCTTC. As protein: CASSLAVVRNEQFF. The variable domain in full, completed from reference TRBV5-6 and TRBJ2-1, reads DAGVTQSPTHLIKTRGQQVTLRCSPKSGHDTVSWYQQALGQGPQFIFQYYEEEERQRGNFPDRFSGHQFPNYSSELNVNALLLGDSALYLCASSLAVVRNEQFFGPGTRLTVL.

This clone has a single count. The rearrangement links TRBV2 to TRBJ1-6, with a weak D call TRBD1 (6 bases). The CDR3 runs 15 residues. Deletions cut 7 bases from V and 10 bases from J, with 20 bases between. Germline CDR1 reads SNHLY; CDR2 reads FYNNEI. CDR3 sequence reads: CASNGQTPVGSPLHF. For the CDR3, the DNA is TGTGCCAGCAACGGACAGACACCTGTAGGATCACCCCTCCACTTT. The full variable domain, with the rest looked up from reference TRBV2 and TRBJ1-6, is EPEVTQTPSHQVTQMGQEVILRCVPISNHLYFYWYRQILGQKVEFLVSFYNNEISEKSEIFDDQFSVERPDGSNFTLKIRSTKLEDSAMYFCASNGQTPVGSPLHFGNGTRLTVT.

CDR3 DNA: TGTGCCAGTAGTATAGGACTAGCGGACTACAATGAGCAGTTCTTC. Protein: CASSIGLADYNEQFF. The rearrangement uses TRBV19 and TRBJ2-1; TRBD2 matches at 9 bases. Germline values: CDR1 LNHDA, CDR2 SQIVND (reference sequence). The CDR3 totals 15 residues. The V and J ends lost 1 base and 3 bases, in that order; junction bases with no gene match: 1. The variable domain in full, completed from reference TRBV19 and TRBJ2-1, reads DGGITQSPKYLFRKEGQNVTLSCEQNLNHDAMYWYRQDPGQGLRLIYYSQIVNDFQKGDIAEGYSVSREKKESFPLTVTSAQKNPTAFYLCASSIGLADYNEQFFGPGTRLTVL.

The chain has TRBV7-8 and TRBJ1-2; D perhaps matches TRBD1 (6 bases). CDR1 is SGHVS and CDR2 is FQNEAQ in the germline V gene. The CDR3 consists of 13 residues. Here the CDR3 DNA reads TGTGCTATTGGGGGGGCGATTAACTATGGCTACACCTTC. Encoded protein: CAIGGAINYGYTF.

V and J are TRBV18 and TRBJ1-1, with TRBD1 identical over 10 bases. The germline CDR1 and CDR2 sequences are KGHSH and LQKENI. The CDR3 spans 15 residues. V trimming: 6 bases; J trimming: 1 base; junction bases outside the gene matches: 5. The CDR3 coding sequence is TGTGCCAGCTCGGAACGGACAGGGGGGAACACTGAAGCTTTCTTT. Translating gives CASSERTGGNTEAFF.

The rearrangement links TRBV20-1 to TRBJ2-1; D not certain. The V gene lost 4 bases and the J gene lost 10 bases, with 8 bases spanning the gap. The germline V gene has CDR1 DFQATT and CDR2 SNEGSKA (reference sequence). CDR3 size: 10 residues. CDR3 nucleotide sequence: TGCAGTGCTACCTTGGCCGAGCAGTTCTTC. It specifies CSATLAEQFF.

This chain joins TRBV6-5 and TRBJ1-1, with no clear D. Germline V gives CDR1 MNHEY, CDR2 SVGAGI. V was clipped by 7 bases and J by 1 base, with 7 bases between them. The length of the CDR3 is 12 residues. DNA for the CDR3: TGTGCCAGCATTCGACAGAACACTGAAGCTTTCTTT. As protein: CASIRQNTEAFF.

This clone was picked up one time. The V gene is TRBV12-3 or TRBV12-4, the J gene TRBJ2-7; D gene unclear. Trimming stripped 6 bases from V and 2 bases from J, with 11 bases between. The CDR3 is made up of 13 amino acids. This CDR3 reads CASSALDTYEQYF. As DNA, the CDR3 is TGTGCCAGCAGCGCTCTCGACACCTACGAGCAGTACTTC.

The chain has TRBV18 and TRBJ2-1; 8 nucleotides match TRBD2. The CDR3 runs to 15 residues. V shed 6 bases and J 6 bases; nucleotides not matched to a gene: 10. CDR1 is KGHSH, CDR2 LQKENI, per germline. CDR3 in amino acids: CASSRSGSGLNEQFF. CDR3 DNA: TGTGCCAGCTCTAGGAGCGGGAGTGGGCTCAATGAGCAGTTCTTC.

The chain combines TRBV7-2 with TRBJ2-2; D is undetermined. There are 14 residues in the CDR3. Germline V gene sequence: CDR1 SGHTA, CDR2 FQGNSA. The ends were cut back, 6 bases at V and 6 bases at J, with 14 bases in the middle. CDR3 in amino acids: CASSLSNRAGELFF. The CDR3 coding sequence is TGTGCCAGCAGTCTTTCAAACCGGGCCGGGGAGCTGTTTTTT.

This rearrangement joins TRBV7-2 to TRBJ2-2; 10 nucleotides line up with TRBD2. CDR1 SGHTA and CDR2 FQGNSA come from the germline V gene. Trimming at V came to 3 bases and at J to 6 bases, leaving 4 bases not matched to a gene. There are 15 residues in the CDR3. The CDR3: CASSFSGGTPGELFF. CDR3 DNA sequence: TGTGCCAGCAGCTTTAGCGGGGGGACCCCCGGGGAGCTGTTTTTT.

This chain links TRBV5-1 with TRBJ1-4; 9 bases map to TRBD1. V was pared by 2 bases and J by 7 bases, with 3 bases of the junction left unmatched. The V gene's germline CDR1 is SGHRS and CDR2 YFSETQ. This CDR3 contains 14 residues. In nucleotides, the CDR3 is TGCGCCAGCAGCTTCGGGGACAGGGCTGAAAAACTGTTTTTT. Amino acids: CASSFGDRAEKLFF.

The chain is built from TRBV7-9 and TRBJ1-1, with TRBD1 identical over 10 bases. V gave up 6 bases and J gave up 6 bases; unmatched junction bases: 13. Germline assignment: CDR1 SEHNR and CDR2 FQNEAQ (reference sequence). This CDR3 is 16 amino acids long. The CDR3 region is CASSLVGTGAGAEAFF. The CDR3 region has the DNA TGTGCCAGCAGTCTAGTAGGGACAGGGGCCGGCGCTGAAGCTTTCTTT.

The chain employs TRBV10-3 and TRBJ2-1; 10 bases line up with TRBD1. V trimming: 0 bases; J trimming: 7 bases; junction bases outside the gene matches: 15. Germline CDR1 and CDR2: ENHRY and SYGVKD. This CDR3 contains 19 residues. CDR3 DNA: TGTGCCATCAGTGAGTCCAACCCCTCTCGACAGGGGGCGAGAAATGAGCAGTTCTTC. It is translated as CAISESNPSRQGARNEQFF.

This clone was observed a few times. J is TRBJ1-6 and V is TRBV11-3, with 8 bases that match TRBD1. The CDR3 runs 15 residues. With 5 bases clipped from V and 10 bases from J, the junction kept 10 bases outside the gene matches. The germline V gene has CDR1 SGHNT and CDR2 YENEEA. The CDR3 DNA reads TGTGCCAGCAGCCCTACGAGGTCAGGGGGCTCACCCCTCCACTTT. Residues: CASSPTRSGGSPLHF.

This clone has a handful of counts. The DNA of the CDR3 is TGTGCCGGGGGGACAGGAATGAACACTGAAGCTTTCTTT. Its protein is CAGGTGMNTEAFF. The chain employs TRBV5-4 and TRBJ1-1; the match to TRBD1 covers 8 bases. Germline CDR1 SGHNT, CDR2 YYREEE (reference sequence). This CDR3 has 13 residues. Trimming took 10 bases from V and 0 from J; bases not matched to a gene: 5.